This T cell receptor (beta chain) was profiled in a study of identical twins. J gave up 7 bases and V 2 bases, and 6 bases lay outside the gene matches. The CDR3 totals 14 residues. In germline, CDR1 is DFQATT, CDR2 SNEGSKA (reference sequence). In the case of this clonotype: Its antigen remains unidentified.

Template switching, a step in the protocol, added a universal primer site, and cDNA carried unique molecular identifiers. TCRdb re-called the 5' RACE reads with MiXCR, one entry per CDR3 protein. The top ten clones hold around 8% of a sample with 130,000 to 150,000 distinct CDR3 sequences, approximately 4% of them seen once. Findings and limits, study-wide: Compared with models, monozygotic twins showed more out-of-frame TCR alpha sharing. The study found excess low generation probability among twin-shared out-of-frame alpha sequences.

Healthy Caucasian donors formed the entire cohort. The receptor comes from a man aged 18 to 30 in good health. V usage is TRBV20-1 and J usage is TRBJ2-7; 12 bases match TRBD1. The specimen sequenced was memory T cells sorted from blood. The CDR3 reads CSARKGQGAGEQYF. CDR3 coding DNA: TGCAGTGCTAGAAAGGGACAGGGGGCAGGAGAGCAGTACTTC.